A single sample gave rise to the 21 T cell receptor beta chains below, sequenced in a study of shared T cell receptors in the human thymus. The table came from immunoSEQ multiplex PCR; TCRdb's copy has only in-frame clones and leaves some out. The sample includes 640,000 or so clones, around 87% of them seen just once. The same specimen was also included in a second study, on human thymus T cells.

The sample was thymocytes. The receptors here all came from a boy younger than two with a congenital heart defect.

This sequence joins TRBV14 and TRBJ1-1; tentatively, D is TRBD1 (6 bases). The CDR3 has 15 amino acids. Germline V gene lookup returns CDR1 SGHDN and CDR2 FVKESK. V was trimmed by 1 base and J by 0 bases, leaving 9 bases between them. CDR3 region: CASSQGGHLNTEAFF. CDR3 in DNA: TGTGCCAGCAGCCAAGGGGGACACCTGAACACTGAAGCTTTCTTT.

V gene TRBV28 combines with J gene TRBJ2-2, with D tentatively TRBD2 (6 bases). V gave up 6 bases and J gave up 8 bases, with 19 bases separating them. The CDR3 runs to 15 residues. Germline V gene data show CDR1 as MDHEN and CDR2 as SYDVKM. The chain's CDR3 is CASSPGREKGGELFF. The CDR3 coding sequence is TGTGCCAGCAGCCCAGGGCGGGAAAAGGGTGGGGAGCTGTTTTTT.

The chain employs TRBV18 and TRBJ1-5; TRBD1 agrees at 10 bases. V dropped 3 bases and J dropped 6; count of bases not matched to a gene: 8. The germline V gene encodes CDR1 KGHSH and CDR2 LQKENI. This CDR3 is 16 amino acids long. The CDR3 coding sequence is TGTGCCAGCTCACCTTCCGAGACAGGGGGCCGTCAGCCCCAGCATTTT. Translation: CASSPSETGGRQPQHF.

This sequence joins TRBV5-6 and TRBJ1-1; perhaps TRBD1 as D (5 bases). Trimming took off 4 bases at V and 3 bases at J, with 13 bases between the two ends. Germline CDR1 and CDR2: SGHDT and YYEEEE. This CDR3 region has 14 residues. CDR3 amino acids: CASSQHRGDTEAFF. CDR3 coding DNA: TGTGCCAGCAGCCAGCACCGGGGGGACACTGAAGCTTTCTTT.

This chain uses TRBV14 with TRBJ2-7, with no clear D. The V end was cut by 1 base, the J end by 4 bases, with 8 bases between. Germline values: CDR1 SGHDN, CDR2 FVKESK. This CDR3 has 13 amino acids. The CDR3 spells CASSQGRVYEQYF. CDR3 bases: TGTGCCAGCAGCCAAGGCCGGGTTTACGAGCAGTACTTC. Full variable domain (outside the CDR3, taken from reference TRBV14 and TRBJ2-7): EAGVTQFPSHSVIEKGQTVTLRCDPISGHDNLYWYRRVMGKEIKFLLHFVKESKQDESGMPNNRFLAERTGGTYSTLKVQPAELEDSGVYFCASSQGRVYEQYFGPGTRLTVT.

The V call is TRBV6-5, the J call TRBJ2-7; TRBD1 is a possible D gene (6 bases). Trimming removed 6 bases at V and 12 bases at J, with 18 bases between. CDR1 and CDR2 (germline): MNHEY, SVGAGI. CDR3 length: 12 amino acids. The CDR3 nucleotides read TGTGCCAGCAGCCCCCCCGGGACACGGATGTACTTC. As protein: CASSPPGTRMYF.

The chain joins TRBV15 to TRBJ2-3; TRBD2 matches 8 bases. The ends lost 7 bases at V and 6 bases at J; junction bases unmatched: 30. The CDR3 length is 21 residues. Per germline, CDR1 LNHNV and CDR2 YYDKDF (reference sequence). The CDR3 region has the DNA TGTGCCACCACCCTGTCCGGGAGGGCGTACCCGGTACCTTCCCGGCCGGATACGCAGTATTTT. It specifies CATTLSGRAYPVPSRPDTQYF.

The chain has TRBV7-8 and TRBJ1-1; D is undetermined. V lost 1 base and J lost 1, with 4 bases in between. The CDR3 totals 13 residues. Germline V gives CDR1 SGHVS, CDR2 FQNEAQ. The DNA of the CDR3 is TGTGCCAGCAGCTTAGTACAGAACACTGAAGCTTTCTTT. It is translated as CASSLVQNTEAFF.

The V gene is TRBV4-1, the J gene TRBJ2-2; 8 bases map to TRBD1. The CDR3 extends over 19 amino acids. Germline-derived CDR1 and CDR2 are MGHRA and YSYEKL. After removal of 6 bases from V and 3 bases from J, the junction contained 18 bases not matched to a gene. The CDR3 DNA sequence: TGCGCCAGCAGTTCAAGGGACAGGAGGGCCAGCGGACACACCGGGGAGCTGTTTTTT. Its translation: CASSSRDRRASGHTGELFF.

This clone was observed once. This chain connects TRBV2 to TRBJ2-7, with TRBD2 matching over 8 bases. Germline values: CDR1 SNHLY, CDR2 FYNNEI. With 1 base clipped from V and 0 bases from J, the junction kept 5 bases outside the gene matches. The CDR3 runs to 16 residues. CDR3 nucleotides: TGTGCCAGCAGTGAAGAAACTAGCGGTTTCTCCTACGAGCAGTACTTC. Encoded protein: CASSEETSGFSYEQYF.

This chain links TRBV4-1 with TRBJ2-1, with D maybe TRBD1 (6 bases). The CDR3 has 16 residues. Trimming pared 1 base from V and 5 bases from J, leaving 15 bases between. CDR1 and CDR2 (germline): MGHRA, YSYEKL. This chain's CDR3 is CASSQVLRDTNNEQFF. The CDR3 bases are TGCGCCAGCAGCCAAGTTCTACGGGACACCAACAATGAGCAGTTCTTC.

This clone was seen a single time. The CDR3 region is CASSRHRTSGNTIYF. For the CDR3, the DNA is TGTGCCAGCAGCCGACACAGAACCTCTGGAAACACCATATATTTT. This chain joins TRBV2 and TRBJ1-3; no clear D. V was pared by 6 bases and J by 0 bases, with 12 bases between. CDR3 size: 15 residues. The germline V gene encodes CDR1 SNHLY and CDR2 FYNNEI.

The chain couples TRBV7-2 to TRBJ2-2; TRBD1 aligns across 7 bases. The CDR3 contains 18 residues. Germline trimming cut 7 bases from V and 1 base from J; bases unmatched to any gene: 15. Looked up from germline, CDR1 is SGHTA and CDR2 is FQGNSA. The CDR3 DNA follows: TGTGCCAGCACGCACGACCTGGGGACAGCGATGAACACCGGGGAGCTGTTTTTT. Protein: CASTHDLGTAMNTGELFF.

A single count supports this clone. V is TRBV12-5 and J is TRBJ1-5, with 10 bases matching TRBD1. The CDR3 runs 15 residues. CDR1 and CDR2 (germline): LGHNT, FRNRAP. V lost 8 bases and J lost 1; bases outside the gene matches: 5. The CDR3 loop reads CASKGTGASNQPQHF. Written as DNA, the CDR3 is TGTGCTAGTAAGGGGACAGGGGCGAGCAATCAGCCCCAGCATTTT.

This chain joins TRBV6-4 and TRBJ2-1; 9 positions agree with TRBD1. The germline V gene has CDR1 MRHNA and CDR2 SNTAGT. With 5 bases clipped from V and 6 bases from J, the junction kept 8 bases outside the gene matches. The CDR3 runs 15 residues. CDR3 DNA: TGTGCCAGCAGTCCCGGGACAGGGCACTTCAATGAGCAGTTCTTC. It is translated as CASSPGTGHFNEQFF.

The CDR3 DNA sequence: TGTGCCAGCCTCAGGTCGATGAACACTGAAGCTTTCTTT. Translating it yields CASLRSMNTEAFF. This chain joins TRBV6-1 and TRBJ1-1; D call uncertain. CDR1 and CDR2 (germline): MNHNS, SASEGT. The CDR3 runs to 13 residues. Trimming pared 8 bases from V and 0 bases from J, leaving 10 bases between.

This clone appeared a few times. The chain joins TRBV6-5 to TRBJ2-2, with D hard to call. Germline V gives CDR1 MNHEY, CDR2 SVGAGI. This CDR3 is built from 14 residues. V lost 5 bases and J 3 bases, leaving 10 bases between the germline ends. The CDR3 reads CASSIRRYTGELFF. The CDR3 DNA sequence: TGTGCCAGCAGTATCAGGCGATACACCGGGGAGCTGTTTTTT.

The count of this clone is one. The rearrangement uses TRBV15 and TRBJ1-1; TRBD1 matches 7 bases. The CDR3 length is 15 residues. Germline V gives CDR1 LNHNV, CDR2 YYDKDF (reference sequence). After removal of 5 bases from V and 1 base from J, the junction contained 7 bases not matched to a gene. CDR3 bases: TGTGCCACCAGCCTACCTGGACAGGAGAACACTGAAGCTTTCTTT. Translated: CATSLPGQENTEAFF.

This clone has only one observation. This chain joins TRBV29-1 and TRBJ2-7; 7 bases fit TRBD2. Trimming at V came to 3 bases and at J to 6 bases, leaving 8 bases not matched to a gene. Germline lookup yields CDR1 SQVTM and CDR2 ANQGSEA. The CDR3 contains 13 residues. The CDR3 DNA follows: TGCAGCGTTGATCTTCGGGGGGTTGGCGAGCAGTACTTC. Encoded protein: CSVDLRGVGEQYF.

CDR3 in DNA: TGTGCCAGCAGCCTACAGGGTGGTGGTGCCGCCGGGGAGCTGTTTTTT. The encoded protein is CASSLQGGGAAGELFF. The chain links TRBV11-3 to TRBJ2-2, with TRBD1 as a possible D gene (6 bases). The CDR3 is 16 residues long. Trimming removed 5 bases at V and 6 bases at J, with 19 bases between. Germline CDR1 SGHNT, CDR2 YENEEA. The entire variable domain, with the rest obtained from reference TRBV11-3 and TRBJ2-2, is as follows: EAGVVQSPRYKIIEKKQPVAFWCNPISGHNTLYWYLQNLGQGPELLIRYENEEAVDDSQLPKDRFSAERLKGVDSTLKIQPAELGDSAVYLCASSLQGGGAAGELFFGEGSRLTVL.

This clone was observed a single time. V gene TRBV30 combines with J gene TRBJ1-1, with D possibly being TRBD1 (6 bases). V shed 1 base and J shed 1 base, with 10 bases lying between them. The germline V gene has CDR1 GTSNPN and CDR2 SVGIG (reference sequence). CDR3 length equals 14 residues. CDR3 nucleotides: TGTGCCTGGAGTGGGGGACATCCGAACACTGAAGCTTTCTTT. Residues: CAWSGGHPNTEAFF. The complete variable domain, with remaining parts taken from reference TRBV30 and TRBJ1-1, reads SQTIHQWPATLVQPVGSPLSLECTVEGTSNPNLYWYRQAAGRGLQLLFYSVGIGQISSEVPQNLSASRPQDRQFILSSKKLLLSDSGFYLCAWSGGHPNTEAFFGQGTRLTVV.